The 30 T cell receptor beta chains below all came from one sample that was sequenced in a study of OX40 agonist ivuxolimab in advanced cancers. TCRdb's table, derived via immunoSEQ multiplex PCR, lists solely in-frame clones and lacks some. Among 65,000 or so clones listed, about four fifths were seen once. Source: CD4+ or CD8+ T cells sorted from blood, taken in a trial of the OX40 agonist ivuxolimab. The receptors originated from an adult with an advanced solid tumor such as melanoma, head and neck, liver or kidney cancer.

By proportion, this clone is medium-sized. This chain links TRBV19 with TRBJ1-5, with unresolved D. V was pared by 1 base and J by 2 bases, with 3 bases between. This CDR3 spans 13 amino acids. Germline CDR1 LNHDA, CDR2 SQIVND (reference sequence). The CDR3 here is CASSIAGNQPQHF. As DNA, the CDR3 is TGTGCCAGTAGTATAGCTGGCAATCAGCCCCAGCATTTT.

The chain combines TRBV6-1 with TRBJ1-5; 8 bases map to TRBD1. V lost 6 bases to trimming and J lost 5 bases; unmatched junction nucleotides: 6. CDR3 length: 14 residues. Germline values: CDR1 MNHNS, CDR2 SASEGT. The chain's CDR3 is CASRVTGGDQPQHF. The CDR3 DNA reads TGTGCCAGCAGAGTCACAGGGGGAGATCAGCCCCAGCATTTT.

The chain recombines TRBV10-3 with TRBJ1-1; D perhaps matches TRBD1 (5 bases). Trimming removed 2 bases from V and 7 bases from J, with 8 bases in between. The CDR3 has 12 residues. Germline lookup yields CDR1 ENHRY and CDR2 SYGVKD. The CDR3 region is CAISEGRVEAFF. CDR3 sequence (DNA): TGTGCCATCAGTGAGGGCAGGGTTGAAGCTTTCTTT.

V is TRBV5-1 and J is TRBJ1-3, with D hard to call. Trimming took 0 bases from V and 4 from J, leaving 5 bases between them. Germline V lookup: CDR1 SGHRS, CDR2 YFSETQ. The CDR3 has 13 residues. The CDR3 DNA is TGCGCCAGCAGCTTGGACAGAGGAAACACCATATATTTT. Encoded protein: CASSLDRGNTIYF.

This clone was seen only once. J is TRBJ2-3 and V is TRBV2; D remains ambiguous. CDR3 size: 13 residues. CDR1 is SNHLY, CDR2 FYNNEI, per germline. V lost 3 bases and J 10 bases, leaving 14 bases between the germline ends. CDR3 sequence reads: CASSEQAGSAQYF. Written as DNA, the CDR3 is TGTGCCAGCAGTGAGCAGGCCGGCTCCGCGCAGTATTTT.

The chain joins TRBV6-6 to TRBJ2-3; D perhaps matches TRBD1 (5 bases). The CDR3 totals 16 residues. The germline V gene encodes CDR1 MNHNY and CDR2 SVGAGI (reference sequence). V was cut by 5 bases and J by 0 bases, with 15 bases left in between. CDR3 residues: CASSGDGDRSTDTQYF. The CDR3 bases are TGTGCCAGCAGTGGAGACGGAGACAGAAGCACAGATACGCAGTATTTT.

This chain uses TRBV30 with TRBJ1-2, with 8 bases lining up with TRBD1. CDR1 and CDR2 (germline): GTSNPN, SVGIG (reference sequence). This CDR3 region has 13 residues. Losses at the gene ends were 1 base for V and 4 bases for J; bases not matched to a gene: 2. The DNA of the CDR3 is TGTGCCTGGAGTGGGGGGACAGGCTATGGCTACACCTTC. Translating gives CAWSGGTGYGYTF.

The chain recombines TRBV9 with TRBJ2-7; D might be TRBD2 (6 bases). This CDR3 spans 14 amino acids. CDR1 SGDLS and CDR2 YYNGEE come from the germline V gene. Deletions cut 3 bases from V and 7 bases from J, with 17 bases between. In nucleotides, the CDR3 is TGTGCCAGCAGCGCTCGGGACTCCCTCGGAGAGCAGTACTTC. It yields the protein CASSARDSLGEQYF.

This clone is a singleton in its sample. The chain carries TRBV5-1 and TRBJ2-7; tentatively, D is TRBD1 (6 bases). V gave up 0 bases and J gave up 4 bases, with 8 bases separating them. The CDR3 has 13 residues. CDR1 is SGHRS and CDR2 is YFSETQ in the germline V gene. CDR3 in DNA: TGCGCCAGCAGCTTGGGGACAGAGTACGAGCAGTACTTC. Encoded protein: CASSLGTEYEQYF.

CDR3 sequence (DNA): TGCGCCAGCAGCCAAACAGGGGAGGGCGAGCAGTACTTC. It specifies CASSQTGEGEQYF. V and J are TRBV4-3 and TRBJ2-7; D may match TRBD1 or TRBD2 (7 bases each). Trimming pared 2 bases from V and 6 bases from J, leaving 11 bases between. Germline V lookup: CDR1 LGHNA, CDR2 YSLEER. The CDR3 extends over 13 amino acids.

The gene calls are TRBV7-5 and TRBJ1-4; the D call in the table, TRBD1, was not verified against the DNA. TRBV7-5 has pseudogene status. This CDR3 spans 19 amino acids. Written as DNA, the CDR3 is TGTGTCAGAACCCTAGGGTTGTGGACAGGATCATCAGGAGGTGAAAAACTGTTTTTT. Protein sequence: CVRTLGLWTGSSGGEKLFF.

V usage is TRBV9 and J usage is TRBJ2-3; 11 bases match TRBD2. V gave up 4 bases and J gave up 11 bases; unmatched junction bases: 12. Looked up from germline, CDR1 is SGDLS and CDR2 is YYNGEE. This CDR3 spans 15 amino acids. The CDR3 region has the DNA TGTGCCAGCAGCCCGACCGGGACTAGCGGTGCTAGGCAGTATTTT. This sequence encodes CASSPTGTSGARQYF.

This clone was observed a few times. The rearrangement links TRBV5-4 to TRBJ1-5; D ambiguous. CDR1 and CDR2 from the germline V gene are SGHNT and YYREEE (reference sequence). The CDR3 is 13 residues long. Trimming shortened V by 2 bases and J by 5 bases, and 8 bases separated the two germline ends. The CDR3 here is CASSFSPDQPQHF. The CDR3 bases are TGTGCCAGCAGCTTTTCACCGGATCAGCCCCAGCATTTT.

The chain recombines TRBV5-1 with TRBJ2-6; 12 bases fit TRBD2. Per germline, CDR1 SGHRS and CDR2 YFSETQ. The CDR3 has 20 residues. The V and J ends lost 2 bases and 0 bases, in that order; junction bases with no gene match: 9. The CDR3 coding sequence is TGCGCCAGCAGCTTTGGTCTACTAGCGGGAGGCGGCTCTGGGGCCAACGTCCTGACTTTC. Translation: CASSFGLLAGGGSGANVLTF.

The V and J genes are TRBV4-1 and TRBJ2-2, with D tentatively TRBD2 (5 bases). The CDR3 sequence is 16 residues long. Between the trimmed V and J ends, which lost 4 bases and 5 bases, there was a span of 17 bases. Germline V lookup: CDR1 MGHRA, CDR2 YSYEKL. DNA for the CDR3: TGCGCCAGCAGCCTCGCTTCTATAGCGTGGACCGGGGAGCTGTTTTTT. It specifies CASSLASIAWTGELFF.

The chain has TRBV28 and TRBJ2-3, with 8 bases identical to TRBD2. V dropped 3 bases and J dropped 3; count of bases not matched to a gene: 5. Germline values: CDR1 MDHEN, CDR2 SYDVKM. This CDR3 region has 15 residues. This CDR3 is CASSLSGRRTDTQYF. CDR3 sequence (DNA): TGTGCCAGCAGTTTGAGCGGGAGAAGGACAGATACGCAGTATTTT.

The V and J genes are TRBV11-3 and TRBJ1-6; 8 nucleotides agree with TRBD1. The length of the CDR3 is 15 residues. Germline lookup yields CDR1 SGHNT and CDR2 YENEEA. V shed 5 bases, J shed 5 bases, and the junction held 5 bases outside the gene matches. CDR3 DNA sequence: TGTGCCAGCAGCAGACAGGGGAGGAATAATTCACCCCTCCACTTT. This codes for CASSRQGRNNSPLHF.

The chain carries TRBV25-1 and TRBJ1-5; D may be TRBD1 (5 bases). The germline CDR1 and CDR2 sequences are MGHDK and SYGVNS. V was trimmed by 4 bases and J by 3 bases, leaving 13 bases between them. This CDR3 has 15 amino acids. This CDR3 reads CASSAAGSHNQPQHF. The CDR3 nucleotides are TGTGCCAGCAGTGCGGCAGGGTCACACAATCAGCCCCAGCATTTT.

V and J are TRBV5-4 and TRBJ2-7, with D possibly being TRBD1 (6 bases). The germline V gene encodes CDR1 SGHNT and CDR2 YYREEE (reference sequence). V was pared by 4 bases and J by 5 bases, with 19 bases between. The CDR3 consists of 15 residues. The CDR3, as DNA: TGTGCCAGCAGCAAAAATACAGGGCTGAATAACGAGCAGTACTTC. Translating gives CASSKNTGLNNEQYF.

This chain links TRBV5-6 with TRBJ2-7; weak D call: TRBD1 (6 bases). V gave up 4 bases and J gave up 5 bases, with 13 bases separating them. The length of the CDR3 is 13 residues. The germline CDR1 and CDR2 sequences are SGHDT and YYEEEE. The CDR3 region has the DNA TGTGCCAGCAGCGCTGGACAGTTCCACGAGCAGTACTTC. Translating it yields CASSAGQFHEQYF.

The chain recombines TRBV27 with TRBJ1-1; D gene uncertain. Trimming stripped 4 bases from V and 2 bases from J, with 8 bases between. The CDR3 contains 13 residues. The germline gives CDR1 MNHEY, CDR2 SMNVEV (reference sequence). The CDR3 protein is CASSYRVNTEAFF. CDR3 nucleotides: TGTGCCAGCAGTTATAGGGTTAACACTGAAGCTTTCTTT.

CDR3 in DNA: TGTGCCAGCAGTTACACGACTAGCGGGGGCCCTGCGACCCAGTACTTC. Its protein product is CASSYTTSGGPATQYF. The chain carries TRBV6-5 and TRBJ2-5, with TRBD2 matching over 12 bases. Germline CDR1 is MNHEY and CDR2 is SVGAGI. The V gene end was trimmed by 2 bases and the J gene end by 7 bases; junction bases not matched to a gene: 8. The CDR3 extends over 16 amino acids.

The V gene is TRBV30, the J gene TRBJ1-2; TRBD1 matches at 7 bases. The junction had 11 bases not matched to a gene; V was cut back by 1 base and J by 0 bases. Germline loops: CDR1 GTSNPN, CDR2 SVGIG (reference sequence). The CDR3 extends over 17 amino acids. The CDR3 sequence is CAWSDRGSYGANYGYTF. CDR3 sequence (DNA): TGTGCCTGGAGTGACAGGGGTTCGTATGGGGCTAACTATGGCTACACCTTC.

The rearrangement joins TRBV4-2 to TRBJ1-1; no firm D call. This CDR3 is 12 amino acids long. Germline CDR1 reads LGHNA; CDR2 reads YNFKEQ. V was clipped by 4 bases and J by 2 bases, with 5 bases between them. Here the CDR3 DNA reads TGTGCCAGCAGCCGGATCAACACTGAAGCTTTCTTT. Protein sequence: CASSRINTEAFF.

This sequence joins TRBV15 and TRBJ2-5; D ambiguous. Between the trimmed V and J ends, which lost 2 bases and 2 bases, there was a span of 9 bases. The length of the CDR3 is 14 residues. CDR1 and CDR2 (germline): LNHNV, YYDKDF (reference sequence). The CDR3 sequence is CATSRILIQETQYF. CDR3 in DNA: TGTGCCACCAGCAGAATACTAATACAAGAGACCCAGTACTTC.

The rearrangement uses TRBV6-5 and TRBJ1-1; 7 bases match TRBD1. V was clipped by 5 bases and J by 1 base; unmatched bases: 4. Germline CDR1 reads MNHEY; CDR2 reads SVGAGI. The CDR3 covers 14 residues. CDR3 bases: TGTGCCAGCAGTGGGCGGACAGGGAACACTGAAGCTTTCTTT. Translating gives CASSGRTGNTEAFF.

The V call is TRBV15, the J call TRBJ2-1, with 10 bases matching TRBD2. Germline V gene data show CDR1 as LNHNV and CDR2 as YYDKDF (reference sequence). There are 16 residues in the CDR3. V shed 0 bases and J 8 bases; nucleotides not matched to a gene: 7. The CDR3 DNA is TGTGCCACCAGCAGAGATCTAGCGGGAGTTGGCGATGAGCAGTTCTTC. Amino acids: CATSRDLAGVGDEQFF. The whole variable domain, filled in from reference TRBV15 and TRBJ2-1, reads DAMVIQNPRYQVTQFGKPVTLSCSQTLNHNVMYWYQQKSSQAPKLLFHYYDKDFNNEADTPDNFQSRRPNTSFCFLDIRSPGLGDTAMYLCATSRDLAGVGDEQFFGPGTRLTVL.

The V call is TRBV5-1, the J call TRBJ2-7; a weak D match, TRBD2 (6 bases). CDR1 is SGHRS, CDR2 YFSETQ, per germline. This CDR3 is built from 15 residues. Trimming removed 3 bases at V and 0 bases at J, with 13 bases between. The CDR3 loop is CASSWTTGVSYEQYF. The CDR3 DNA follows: TGCGCCAGCAGCTGGACTACCGGGGTCTCCTACGAGCAGTACTTC.

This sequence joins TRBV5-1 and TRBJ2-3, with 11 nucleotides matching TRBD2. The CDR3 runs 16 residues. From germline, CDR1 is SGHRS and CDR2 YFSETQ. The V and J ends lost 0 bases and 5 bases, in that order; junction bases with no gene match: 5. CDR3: CASSLGSGRGQDTQYF. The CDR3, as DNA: TGCGCCAGCAGCTTGGGTAGCGGGAGGGGGCAAGATACGCAGTATTTT. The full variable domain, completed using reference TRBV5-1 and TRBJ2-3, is KAGVTQTPRYLIKTRGQQVTLSCSPISGHRSVSWYQQTPGQGLQFLFEYFSETQRNKGNFPGRFSGRQFSNSRSEMNVSTLELGDSALYLCASSLGSGRGQDTQYFGPGTRLTVL.

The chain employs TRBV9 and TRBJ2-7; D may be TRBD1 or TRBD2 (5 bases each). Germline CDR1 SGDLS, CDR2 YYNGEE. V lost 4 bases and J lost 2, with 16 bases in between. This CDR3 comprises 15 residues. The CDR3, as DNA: TGTGCCAGCAGCCCCCGTCTTCGGGGCGCCTACGAGCAGTACTTC. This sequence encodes CASSPRLRGAYEQYF.